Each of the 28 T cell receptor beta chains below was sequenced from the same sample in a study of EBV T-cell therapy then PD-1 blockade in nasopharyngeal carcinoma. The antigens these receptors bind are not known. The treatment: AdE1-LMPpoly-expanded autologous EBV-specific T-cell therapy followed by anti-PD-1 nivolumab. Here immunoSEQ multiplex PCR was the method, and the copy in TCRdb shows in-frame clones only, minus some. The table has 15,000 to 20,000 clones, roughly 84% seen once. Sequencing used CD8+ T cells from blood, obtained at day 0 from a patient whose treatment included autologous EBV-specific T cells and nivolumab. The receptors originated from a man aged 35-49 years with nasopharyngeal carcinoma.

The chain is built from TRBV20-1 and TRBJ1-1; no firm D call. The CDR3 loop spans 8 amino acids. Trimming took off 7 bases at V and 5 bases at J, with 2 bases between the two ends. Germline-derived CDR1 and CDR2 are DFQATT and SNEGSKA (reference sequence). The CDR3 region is CSVTEAFF. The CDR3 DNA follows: TGCAGTGTAACTGAAGCTTTCTTT.

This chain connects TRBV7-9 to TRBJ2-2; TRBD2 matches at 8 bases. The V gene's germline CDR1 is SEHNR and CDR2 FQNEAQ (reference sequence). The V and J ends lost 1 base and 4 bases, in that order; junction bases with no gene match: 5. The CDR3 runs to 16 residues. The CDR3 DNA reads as TGTGCCAGCAGCTTAGGTGGCGGGGGGAGCACCGGGGAGCTGTTTTTT. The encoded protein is CASSLGGGGSTGELFF.

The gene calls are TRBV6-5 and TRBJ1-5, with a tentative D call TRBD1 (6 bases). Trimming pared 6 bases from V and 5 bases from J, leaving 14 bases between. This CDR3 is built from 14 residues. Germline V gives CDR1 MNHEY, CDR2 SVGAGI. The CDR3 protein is CASRTTGLDQPQHF. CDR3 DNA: TGTGCCAGCAGAACTACAGGGTTGGATCAGCCCCAGCATTTT.

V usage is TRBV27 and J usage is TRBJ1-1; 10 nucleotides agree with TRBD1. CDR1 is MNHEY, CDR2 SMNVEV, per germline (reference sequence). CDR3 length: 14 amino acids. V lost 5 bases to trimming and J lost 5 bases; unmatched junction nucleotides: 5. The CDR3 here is CASSRTGGGTEAFF. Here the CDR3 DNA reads TGTGCCAGCAGTCGGACAGGGGGAGGAACTGAAGCTTTCTTT.

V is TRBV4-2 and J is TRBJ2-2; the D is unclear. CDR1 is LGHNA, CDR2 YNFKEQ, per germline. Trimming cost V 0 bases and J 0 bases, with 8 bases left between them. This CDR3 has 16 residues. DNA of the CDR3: TGTGCCAGCAGCCAAGAGTTGGCGGCGAACACCGGGGAGCTGTTTTTT. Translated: CASSQELAANTGELFF.

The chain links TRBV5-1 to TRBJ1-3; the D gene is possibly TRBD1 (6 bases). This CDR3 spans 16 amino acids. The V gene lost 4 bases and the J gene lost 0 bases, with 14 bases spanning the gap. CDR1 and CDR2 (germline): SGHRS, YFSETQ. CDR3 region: CASSKEGGPSGNTIYF. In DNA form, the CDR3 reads TGCGCCAGCAGCAAGGAAGGGGGTCCCTCTGGAAACACCATATATTTT.

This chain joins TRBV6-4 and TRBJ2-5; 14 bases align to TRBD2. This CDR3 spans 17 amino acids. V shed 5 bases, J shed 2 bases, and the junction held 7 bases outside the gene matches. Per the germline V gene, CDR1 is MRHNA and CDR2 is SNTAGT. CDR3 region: CASSTGTSGGGQETQYF. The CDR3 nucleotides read TGTGCCAGCAGTACCGGGACTAGCGGGGGAGGACAAGAGACCCAGTACTTC.

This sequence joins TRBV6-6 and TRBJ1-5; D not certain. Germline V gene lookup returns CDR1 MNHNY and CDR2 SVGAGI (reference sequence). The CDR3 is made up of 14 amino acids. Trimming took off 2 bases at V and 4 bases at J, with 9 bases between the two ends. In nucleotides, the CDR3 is TGTGCCAGCAGTTACGGCGGGGAAAATCAGCCCCAGCATTTT. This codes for CASSYGGENQPQHF.

The chain's CDR3 is CASSLGHQVYYEQYF. CDR3 sequence (DNA): TGTGCCAGTAGTCTAGGGCATCAGGTTTACTACGAGCAGTACTTC. The rearrangement links TRBV19 to TRBJ2-7; D ambiguous. The CDR3 length is 15 residues. Trimming left V 5 bases short and J 3 bases short, with 17 bases between. Per germline, CDR1 LNHDA and CDR2 SQIVND (reference sequence).

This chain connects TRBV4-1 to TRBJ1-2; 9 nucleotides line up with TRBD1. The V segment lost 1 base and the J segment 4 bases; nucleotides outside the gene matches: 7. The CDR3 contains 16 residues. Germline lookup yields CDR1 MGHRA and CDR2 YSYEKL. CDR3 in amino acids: CASSQGTGEIPYGYTF. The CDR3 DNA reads TGCGCCAGCAGCCAAGGGACAGGGGAGATCCCCTATGGCTACACCTTC.

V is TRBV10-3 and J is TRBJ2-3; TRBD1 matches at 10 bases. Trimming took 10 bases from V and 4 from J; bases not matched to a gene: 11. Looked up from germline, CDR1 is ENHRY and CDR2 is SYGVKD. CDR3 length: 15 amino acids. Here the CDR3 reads CASTDRDRGPDTQYF. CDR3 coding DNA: TGTGCCAGCACAGACCGGGACAGGGGACCAGATACGCAGTATTTT.

The CDR3 sequence is CASAGTGGYYEQYF. The CDR3 DNA reads TGTGCCAGCGCTGGGACAGGGGGTTACTACGAGCAGTACTTC. The chain uses TRBV5-6 and TRBJ2-7, with 11 positions matching TRBD1. The J segment lost 3 bases and the V segment lost 7 bases, leaving 6 bases of the junction unmatched. The CDR3 sequence is 14 residues long. The germline V gene encodes CDR1 SGHDT and CDR2 YYEEEE.

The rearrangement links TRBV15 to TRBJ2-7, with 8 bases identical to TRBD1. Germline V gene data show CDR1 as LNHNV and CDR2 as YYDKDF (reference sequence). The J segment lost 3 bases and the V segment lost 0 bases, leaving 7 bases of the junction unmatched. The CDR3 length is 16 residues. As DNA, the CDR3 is TGTGCCACCAGCAGAGATGAGGACAGGGCGGACTACGAGCAGTACTTC. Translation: CATSRDEDRADYEQYF.

CDR3 nucleotide sequence: TGTGCCACCAACCCCACGGGCAGTCACAATGAGCAGTTCTTC. Its translation: CATNPTGSHNEQFF. This chain uses TRBV24-1 with TRBJ2-1; no definite D call. The V and J ends lost 8 bases and 5 bases respectively, with 15 bases between them. Germline V gene data show CDR1 as KGHDR and CDR2 as SFDVKD. The CDR3 is 14 amino acids.

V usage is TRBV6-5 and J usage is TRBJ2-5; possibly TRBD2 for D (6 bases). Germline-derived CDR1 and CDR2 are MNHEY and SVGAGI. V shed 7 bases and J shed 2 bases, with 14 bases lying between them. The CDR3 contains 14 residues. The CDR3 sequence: CASTDWAGQETQYF. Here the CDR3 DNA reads TGTGCCAGCACCGATTGGGCGGGGCAAGAGACCCAGTACTTC.

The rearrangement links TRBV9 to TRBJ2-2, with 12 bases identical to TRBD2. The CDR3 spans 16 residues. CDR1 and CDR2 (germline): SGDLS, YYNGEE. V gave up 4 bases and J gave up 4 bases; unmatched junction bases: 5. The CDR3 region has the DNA TGTGCCAGCAGCTCGCGACTAGCGGGGGCCACCGGGGAGCTGTTTTTT. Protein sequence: CASSSRLAGATGELFF.

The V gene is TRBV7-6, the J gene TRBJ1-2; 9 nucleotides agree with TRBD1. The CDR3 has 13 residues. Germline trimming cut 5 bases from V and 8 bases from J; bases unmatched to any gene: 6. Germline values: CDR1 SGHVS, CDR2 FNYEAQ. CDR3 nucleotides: TGTGCCAGCAGCGCCGGGACAGGGAGCGGCTACACCTTC. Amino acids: CASSAGTGSGYTF.

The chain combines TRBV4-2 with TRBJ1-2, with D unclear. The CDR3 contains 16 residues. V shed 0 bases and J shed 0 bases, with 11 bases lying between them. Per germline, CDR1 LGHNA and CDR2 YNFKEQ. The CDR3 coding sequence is TGTGCCAGCAGCCAAGATCAGCGGGAATCTAACTATGGCTACACCTTC. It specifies CASSQDQRESNYGYTF.

Here the CDR3 DNA reads TGTGCCAGCAGCTTCCAGGGGGCGCGCACTGAAGCTTTCTTT. Encoded protein: CASSFQGARTEAFF. The genes are TRBV5-4 and TRBJ1-1, with 8 bases matching TRBD1. This CDR3 region has 14 residues. J lost 4 bases, V lost 2 bases, and 4 bases had no gene match. CDR1 is SGHNT, CDR2 YYREEE, per germline (reference sequence).

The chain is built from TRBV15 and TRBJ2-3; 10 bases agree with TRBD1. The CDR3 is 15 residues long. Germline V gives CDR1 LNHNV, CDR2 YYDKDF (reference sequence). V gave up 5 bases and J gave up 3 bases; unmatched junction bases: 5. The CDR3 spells CATSQTGGVTDTQYF. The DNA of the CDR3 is TGTGCCACCAGCCAGACAGGGGGCGTAACAGATACGCAGTATTTT. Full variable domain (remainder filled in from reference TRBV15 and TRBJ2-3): DAMVIQNPRYQVTQFGKPVTLSCSQTLNHNVMYWYQQKSSQAPKLLFHYYDKDFNNEADTPDNFQSRRPNTSFCFLDIRSPGLGDTAMYLCATSQTGGVTDTQYFGPGTRLTVL.

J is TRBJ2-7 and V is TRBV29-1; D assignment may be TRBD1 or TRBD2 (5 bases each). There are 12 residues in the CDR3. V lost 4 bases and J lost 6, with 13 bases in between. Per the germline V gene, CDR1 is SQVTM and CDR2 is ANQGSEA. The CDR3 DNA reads TGCAGCGTTGTCGGGGACCCGTTCGAGCAGTACTTC. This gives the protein CSVVGDPFEQYF.

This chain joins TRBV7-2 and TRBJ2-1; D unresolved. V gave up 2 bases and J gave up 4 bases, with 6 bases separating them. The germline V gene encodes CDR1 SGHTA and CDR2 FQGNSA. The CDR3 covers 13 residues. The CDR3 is CASSLPRYNEQFF. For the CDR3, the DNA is TGTGCCAGCAGCTTACCGCGGTACAATGAGCAGTTCTTC.

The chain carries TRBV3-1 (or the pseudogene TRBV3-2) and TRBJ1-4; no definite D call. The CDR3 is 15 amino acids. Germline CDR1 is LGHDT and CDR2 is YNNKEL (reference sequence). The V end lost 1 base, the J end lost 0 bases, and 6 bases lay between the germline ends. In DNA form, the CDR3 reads TGTGCCAGCAGCCAAGTGCCAGCAACTAATGAAAAACTGTTTTTT. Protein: CASSQVPATNEKLFF.

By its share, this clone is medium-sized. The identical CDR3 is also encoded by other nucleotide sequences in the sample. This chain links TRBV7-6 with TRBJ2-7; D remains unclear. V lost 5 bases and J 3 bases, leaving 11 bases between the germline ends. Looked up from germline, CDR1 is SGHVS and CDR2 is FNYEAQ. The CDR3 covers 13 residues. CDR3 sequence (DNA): TGTGCCAGCAGCCCCGGACCTAACTACGAGCAGTACTTC. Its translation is CASSPGPNYEQYF. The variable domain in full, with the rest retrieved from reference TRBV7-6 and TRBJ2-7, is GAGVSQSPRYKVTKRGQDVALRCDPISGHVSLYWYRQALGQGPEFLTYFNYEAQQDKSGLPNDRFSAERPEGSISTLTIQRTEQRDSAMYRCASSPGPNYEQYFGPGTRLTVT.

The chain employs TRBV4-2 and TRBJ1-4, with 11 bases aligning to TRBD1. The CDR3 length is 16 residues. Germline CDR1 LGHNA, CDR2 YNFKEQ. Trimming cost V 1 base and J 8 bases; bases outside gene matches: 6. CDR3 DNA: TGTGCCAGCAGCCAAGGGAGGACAGGGGGCAAGGAAAAACTGTTTTTT. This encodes CASSQGRTGGKEKLFF.

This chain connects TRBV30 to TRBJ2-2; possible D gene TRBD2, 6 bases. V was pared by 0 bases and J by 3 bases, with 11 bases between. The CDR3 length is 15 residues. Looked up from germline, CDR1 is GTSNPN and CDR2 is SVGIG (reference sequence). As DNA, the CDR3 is TGTGCCTGGAGTGTTGAGGGACTGGACACCGGGGAGCTGTTTTTT. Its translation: CAWSVEGLDTGELFF.

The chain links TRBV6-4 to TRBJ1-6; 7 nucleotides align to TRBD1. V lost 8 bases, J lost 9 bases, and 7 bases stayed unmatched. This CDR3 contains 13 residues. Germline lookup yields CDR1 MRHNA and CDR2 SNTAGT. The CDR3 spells CASGTGESSPLHF. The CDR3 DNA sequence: TGTGCCAGCGGTACAGGGGAGAGTTCACCCCTCCACTTT.

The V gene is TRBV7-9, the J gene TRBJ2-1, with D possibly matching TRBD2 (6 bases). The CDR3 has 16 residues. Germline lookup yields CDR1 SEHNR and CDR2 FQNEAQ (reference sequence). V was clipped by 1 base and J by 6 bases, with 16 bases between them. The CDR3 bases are TGTGCCAGCAGCTTAGAAAGGGGACTGCCCGGCAATGAGCAGTTCTTC. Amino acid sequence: CASSLERGLPGNEQFF.